This TCR beta chain was obtained from a study of cytotoxic CD8 clonotypes in ibrutinib-treated CLL. Trimming left V 2 bases short and J 4 bases short, with 15 bases between. The CDR3 spans 15 residues. CDR1 SGHNT and CDR2 YYREEE come from the germline V gene (reference sequence). This clone was seen only a few times. Repertoires were generated with immunoSEQ multiplex PCR, while TCRdb's copy carries only in-frame clones and drops some. The table includes over 250,000 clones, roughly 76% detected once. The sequences come from PBMCs, collected at disease progression, from a patient treated with ibrutinib. The TCR was taken from a human donor with chronic lymphocytic leukemia. V and J are TRBV5-4 and TRBJ1-1; D unclear. The CDR3 nucleotides read TGTGCCAGCAGCTTAGCCCAAAGGGAGGTCACTGAAGCTTTCTTT. Residues: CASSLAQREVTEAFF.